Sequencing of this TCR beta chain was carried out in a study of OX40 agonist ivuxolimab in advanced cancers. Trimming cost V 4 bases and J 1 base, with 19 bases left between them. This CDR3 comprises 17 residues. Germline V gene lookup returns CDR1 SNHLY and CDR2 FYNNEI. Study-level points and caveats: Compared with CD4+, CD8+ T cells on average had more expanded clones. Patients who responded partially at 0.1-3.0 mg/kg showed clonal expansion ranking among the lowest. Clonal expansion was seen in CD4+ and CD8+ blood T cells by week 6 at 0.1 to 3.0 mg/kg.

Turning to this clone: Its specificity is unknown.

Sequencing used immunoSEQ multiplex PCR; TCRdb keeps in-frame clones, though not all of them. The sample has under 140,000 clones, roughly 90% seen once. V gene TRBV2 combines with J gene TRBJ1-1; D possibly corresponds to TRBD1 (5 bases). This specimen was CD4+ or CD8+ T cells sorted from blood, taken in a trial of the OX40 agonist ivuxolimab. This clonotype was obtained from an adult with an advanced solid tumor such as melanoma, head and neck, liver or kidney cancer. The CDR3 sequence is CASSATRGEMWNTEAFF. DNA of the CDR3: TGTGCCAGCAGTGCCACAAGAGGGGAGATGTGGAACACTGAAGCTTTCTTT.